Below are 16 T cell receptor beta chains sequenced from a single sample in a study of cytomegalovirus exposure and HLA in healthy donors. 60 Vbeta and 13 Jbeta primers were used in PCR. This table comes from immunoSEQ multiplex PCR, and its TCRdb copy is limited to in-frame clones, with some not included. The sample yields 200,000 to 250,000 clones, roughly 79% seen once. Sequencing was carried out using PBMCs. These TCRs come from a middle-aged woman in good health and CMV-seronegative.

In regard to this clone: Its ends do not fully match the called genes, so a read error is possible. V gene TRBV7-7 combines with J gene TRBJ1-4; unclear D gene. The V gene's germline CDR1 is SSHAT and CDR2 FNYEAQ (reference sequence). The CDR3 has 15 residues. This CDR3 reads CASRPGKESNEKLFF. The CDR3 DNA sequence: TGTGCTAGCAGACCCGGGAAGGAATCTAATGAAAAACTGTTTTTT.

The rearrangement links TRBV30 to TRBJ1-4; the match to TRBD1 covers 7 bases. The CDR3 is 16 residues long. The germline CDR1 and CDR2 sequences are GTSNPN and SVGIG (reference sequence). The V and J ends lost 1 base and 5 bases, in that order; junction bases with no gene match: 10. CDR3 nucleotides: TGTGCCTGGAGTGCCGCCGGGACAGCTATCAATGAAAAACTGTTTTTT. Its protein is CAWSAAGTAINEKLFF.

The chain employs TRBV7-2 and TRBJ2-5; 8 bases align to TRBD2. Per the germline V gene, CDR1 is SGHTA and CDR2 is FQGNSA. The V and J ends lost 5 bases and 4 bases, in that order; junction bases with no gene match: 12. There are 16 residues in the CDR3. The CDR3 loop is CASSLPPGGPGETQYF. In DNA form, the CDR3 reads TGTGCCAGCAGCCTCCCCCCGGGGGGGCCTGGAGAGACCCAGTACTTC.

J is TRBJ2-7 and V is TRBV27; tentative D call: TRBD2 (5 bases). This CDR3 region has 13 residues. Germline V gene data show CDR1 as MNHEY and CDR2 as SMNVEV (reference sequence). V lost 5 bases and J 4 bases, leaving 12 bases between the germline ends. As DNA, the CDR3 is TGTGCCAGCAGTCCTTGGGAGAATTACGAGCAGTACTTC. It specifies CASSPWENYEQYF.

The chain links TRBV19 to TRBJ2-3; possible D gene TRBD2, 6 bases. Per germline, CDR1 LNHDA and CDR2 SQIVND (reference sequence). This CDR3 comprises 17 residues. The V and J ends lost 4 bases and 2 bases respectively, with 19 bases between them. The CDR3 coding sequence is TGTGCCAGTAGTAGTGGCGGGGCTAATTTCCTCACAGATACGCAGTATTTT. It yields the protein CASSSGGANFLTDTQYF.

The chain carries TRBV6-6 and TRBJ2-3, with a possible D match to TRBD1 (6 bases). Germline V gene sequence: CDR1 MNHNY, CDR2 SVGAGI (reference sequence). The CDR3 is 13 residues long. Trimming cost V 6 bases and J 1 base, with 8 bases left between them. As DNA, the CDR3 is TGTGCCAGCAGCCCAGGGGGCACAGATACGCAGTATTTT. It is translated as CASSPGGTDTQYF.

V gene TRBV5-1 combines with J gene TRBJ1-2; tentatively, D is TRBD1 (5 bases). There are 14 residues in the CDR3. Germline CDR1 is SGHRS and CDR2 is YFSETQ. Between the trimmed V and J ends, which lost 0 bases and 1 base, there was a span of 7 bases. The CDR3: CASSLGQSNYGYTF. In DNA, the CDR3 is TGCGCCAGCAGCTTGGGACAGAGTAACTATGGCTACACCTTC. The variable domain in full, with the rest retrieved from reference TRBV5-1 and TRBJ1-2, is KAGVTQTPRYLIKTRGQQVTLSCSPISGHRSVSWYQQTPGQGLQFLFEYFSETQRNKGNFPGRFSGRQFSNSRSEMNVSTLELGDSALYLCASSLGQSNYGYTFGSGTRLTVV.

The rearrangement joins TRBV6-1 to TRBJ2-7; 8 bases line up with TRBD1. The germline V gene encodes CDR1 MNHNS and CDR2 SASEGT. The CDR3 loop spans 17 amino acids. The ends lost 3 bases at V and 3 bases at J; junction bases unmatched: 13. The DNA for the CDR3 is TGTGCCAGCAGTGACCACACCGAACAGGGGGGAGGCTACGAGCAGTACTTC. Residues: CASSDHTEQGGGYEQYF.

The CDR3 region is CASSPTEGYNEQFF. The CDR3 DNA reads TGTGCCAGCTCTCCGACAGAAGGGTACAATGAGCAGTTCTTC. The chain uses TRBV18 and TRBJ2-1, with D possibly matching TRBD1 (5 bases). Germline-derived CDR1 and CDR2 are KGHSH and LQKENI. This CDR3 is built from 14 residues. Trimming removed 6 bases from V and 4 bases from J, with 13 bases in between.

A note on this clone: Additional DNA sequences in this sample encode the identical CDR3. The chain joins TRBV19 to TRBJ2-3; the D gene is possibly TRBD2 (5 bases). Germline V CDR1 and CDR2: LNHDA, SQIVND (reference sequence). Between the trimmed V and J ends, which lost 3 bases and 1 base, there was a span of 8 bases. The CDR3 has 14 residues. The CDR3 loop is CASSIPGGTDTQYF. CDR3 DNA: TGTGCCAGTAGTATTCCCGGGGGCACAGATACGCAGTATTTT.

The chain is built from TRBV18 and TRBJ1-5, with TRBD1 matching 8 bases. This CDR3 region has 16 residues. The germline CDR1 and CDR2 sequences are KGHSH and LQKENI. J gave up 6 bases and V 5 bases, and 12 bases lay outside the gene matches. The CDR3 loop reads CASSYDPQGAGQPQHF. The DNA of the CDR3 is TGTGCCAGCTCATACGACCCTCAGGGGGCGGGTCAGCCCCAGCATTTT.

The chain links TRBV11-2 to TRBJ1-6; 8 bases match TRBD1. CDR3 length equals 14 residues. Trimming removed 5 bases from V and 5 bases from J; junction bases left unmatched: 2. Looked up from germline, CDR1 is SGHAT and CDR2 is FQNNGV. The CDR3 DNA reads TGTGCCAGCAGCCCGGACAGGGATAATTCACCCCTCCACTTT. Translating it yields CASSPDRDNSPLHF.

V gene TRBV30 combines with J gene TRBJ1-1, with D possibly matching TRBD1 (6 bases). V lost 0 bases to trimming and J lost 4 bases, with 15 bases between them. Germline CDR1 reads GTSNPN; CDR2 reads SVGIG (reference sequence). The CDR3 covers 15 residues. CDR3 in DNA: TGTGCCTGGAGTGTAGGGTACAGGGCCGCCACTGAAGCTTTCTTT. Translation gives CAWSVGYRAATEAFF. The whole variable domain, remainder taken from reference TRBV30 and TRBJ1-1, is SQTIHQWPATLVQPVGSPLSLECTVEGTSNPNLYWYRQAAGRGLQLLFYSVGIGQISSEVPQNLSASRPQDRQFILSSKKLLLSDSGFYLCAWSVGYRAATEAFFGQGTRLTVV.

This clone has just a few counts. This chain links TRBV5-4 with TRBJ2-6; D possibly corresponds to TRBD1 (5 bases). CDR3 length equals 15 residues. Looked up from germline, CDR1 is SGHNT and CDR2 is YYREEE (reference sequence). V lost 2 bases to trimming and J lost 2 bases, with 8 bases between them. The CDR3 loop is CASSLAGTGANVLTF. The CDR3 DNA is TGTGCCAGCAGCTTAGCAGGGACTGGGGCCAACGTCCTGACTTTC.

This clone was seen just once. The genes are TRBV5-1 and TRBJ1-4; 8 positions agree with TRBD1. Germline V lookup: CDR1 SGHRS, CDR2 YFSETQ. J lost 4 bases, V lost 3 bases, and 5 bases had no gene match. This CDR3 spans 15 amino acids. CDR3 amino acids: CASSSQGADNEKLFF. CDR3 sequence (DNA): TGCGCCAGCAGCTCTCAGGGGGCCGATAATGAAAAACTGTTTTTT.

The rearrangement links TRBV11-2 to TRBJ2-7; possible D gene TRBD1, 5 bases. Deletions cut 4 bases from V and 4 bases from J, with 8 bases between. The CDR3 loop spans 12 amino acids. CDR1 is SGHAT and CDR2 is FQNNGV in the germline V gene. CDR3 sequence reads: CASSSTGYEQYF. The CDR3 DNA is TGTGCCAGCAGCTCTACAGGATACGAGCAGTACTTC.